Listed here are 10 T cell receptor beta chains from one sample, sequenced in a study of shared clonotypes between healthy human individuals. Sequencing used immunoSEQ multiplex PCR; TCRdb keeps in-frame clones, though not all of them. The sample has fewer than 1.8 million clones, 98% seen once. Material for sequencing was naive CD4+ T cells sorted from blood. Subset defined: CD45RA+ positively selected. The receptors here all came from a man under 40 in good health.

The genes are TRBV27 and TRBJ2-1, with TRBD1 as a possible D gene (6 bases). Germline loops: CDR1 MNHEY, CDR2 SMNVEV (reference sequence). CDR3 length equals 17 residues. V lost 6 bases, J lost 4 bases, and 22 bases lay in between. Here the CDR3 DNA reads TGTGCCAGCAGAGTTTACGCGGCGGGCAGGGGATACAATGAGCAGTTCTTC. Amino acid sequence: CASRVYAAGRGYNEQFF.

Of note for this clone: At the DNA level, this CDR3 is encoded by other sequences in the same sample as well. CDR3 in amino acids: CASSPRLAGNTGELFF. CDR3 nucleotide sequence: TGTGCCAGCAGCCCGCGACTAGCGGGGAACACCGGGGAGCTGTTTTTT. V gene TRBV5-4 combines with J gene TRBJ2-2, with 10 positions matching TRBD2. The V and J ends lost 4 bases and 1 base, in that order; junction bases with no gene match: 4. Germline CDR1 SGHNT, CDR2 YYREEE (reference sequence). The CDR3 has 16 residues.

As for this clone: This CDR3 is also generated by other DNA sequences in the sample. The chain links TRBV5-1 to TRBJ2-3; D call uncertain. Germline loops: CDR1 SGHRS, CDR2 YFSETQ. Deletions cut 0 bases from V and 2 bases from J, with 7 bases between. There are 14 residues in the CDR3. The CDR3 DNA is TGCGCCAGCAGCTTGGCCTCACCCACAGATACGCAGTATTTT. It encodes CASSLASPTDTQYF.

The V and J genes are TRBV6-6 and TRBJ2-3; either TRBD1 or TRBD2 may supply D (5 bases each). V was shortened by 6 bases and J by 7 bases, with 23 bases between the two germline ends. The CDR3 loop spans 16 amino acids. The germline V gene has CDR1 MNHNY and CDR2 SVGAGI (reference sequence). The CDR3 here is CASSSPRDQHSNTQYF. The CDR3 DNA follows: TGTGCCAGCAGCTCTCCCCGGGACCAACATTCGAATACGCAGTATTTT.

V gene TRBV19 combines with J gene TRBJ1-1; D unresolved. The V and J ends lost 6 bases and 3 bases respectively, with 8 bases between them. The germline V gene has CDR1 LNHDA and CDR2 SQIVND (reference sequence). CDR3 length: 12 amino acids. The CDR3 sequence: CASRALHTEAFF. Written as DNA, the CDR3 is TGTGCCAGTAGGGCCTTACACACTGAAGCTTTCTTT.

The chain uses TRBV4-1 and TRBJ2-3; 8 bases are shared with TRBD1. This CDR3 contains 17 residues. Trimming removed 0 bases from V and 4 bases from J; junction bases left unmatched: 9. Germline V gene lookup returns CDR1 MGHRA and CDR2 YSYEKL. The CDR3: CASSQDYRRGQADTQYF. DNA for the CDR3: TGCGCCAGCAGCCAAGATTATCGCAGGGGGCAGGCAGATACGCAGTATTTT.

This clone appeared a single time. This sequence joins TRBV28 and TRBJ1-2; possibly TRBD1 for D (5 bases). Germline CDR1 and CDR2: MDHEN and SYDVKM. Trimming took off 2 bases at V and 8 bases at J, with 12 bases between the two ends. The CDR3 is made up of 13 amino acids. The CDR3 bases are TGTGCCAGCAGTTTAAGTCAGGGTGAGGGCTACACCTTC. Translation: CASSLSQGEGYTF.

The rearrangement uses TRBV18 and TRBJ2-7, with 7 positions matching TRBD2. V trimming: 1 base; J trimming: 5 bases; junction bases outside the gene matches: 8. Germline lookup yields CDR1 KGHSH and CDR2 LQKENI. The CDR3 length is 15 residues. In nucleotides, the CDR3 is TGTGCCAGCTCACCACAGGGCATACGGGGGGACGAGCAGTACTTC. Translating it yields CASSPQGIRGDEQYF.

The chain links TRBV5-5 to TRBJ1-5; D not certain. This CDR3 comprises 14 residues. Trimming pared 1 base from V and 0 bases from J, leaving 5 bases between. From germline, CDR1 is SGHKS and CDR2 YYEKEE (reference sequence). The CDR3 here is CASSLYGSNQPQHF. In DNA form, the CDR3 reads TGTGCCAGCAGCTTGTACGGTAGCAATCAGCCCCAGCATTTT.

The CDR3 region is CASSLSGAGQVYGYTF. CDR3 coding DNA: TGTGCCAGCAGTTTATCCGGCGCGGGACAGGTCTATGGCTACACCTTC. The V and J genes are TRBV27 and TRBJ1-2, with 8 positions matching TRBD1. The CDR3 runs to 16 residues. J lost 4 bases, V lost 0 bases, and 7 bases had no gene match. In germline, CDR1 is MNHEY, CDR2 SMNVEV (reference sequence).